This entry concerns a single T cell receptor (beta chain). This specimen comes from a study of blood T cell dynamics during melanoma immunotherapy. At the level of the study: Standard first-line treatment here was pembrolizumab or nivolumab plus ipilimumab in metastatic melanoma.

This CDR3 comprises 14 residues. CDR1 is MDHEN and CDR2 is SYDVKM in the germline V gene. V was shortened by 3 bases and J by 8 bases, with 13 bases between the two germline ends. Documented time point: pre-treatment baseline. Generated by immunoSEQ multiplex PCR, the TCRdb table keeps only in-frame clones and is missing some. Among around 14,000 clones, over 65% were seen once, and the ten largest hold about 4.6%. This clonotype originated in a human donor with melanoma. This chain connects TRBV28 to TRBJ1-4; D remains ambiguous. Here the sequenced sample was blood, taken from a patient treated with checkpoint blockade. Here the CDR3 reads CASSFRPTGEKLFF. The CDR3 nucleotides are TGTGCCAGCAGTTTCAGACCGACCGGGGAAAAACTGTTTTTT.